This TCR beta chain was captured by sequencing in a study of identical twins. General observations from the study: Twins shared out-of-frame alpha sequences with excess low generation probability. It was cross-sectional statistical analysis, not following the same donors, that the conclusions relied on. With abundant cord blood beta clonotypes, insertions were fewer; memory repertoires showed no such pattern.

V lost 4 bases and J lost 5, with 15 bases in between. The CDR3 is made up of 15 amino acids. Germline V gene lookup returns CDR1 LGHNA and CDR2 YSLEER. Regarding this clonotype: What it binds is not known.

A universal primer site arose from template switching, and cDNA bore unique molecular identifiers. TCRdb reprocessed the 5' RACE reads via MiXCR and lists one record per CDR3 protein. The repertoire consists of 420,000 or so distinct CDR3 sequences, with about 18% occurring once and the leading ten covering roughly 12%. This sequence originates from a man between 45 and 60 years old in good health. The rearrangement uses TRBV4-3 and TRBJ2-1; D assignment may be TRBD1 or TRBD2 (5 bases each). Specimen: naive T cells sorted from blood. The CDR3 is CASSPTGTANNEQFF. CDR3 nucleotide sequence: TGCGCCAGCAGCCCAACCGGGACGGCGAACAATGAGCAGTTCTTC.